A selection of T cell receptor beta chains follows, all from one sample in a study of type 1 regulatory T cells. TCRdb reanalysed the reads using MiXCR and keeps one entry per CDR3 protein. The table lists about 97,000 distinct CDR3 sequences, 25% to 40% of them singletons. Sequenced sample: CD4+ T cells, either the whole sample or a sorted fraction (not recorded which). The origin of the receptors is a human donor in good health. Both conserved end residues are part of each CDR3. Each record gives: V gene, D gene, clone size, J gene, CDR3 protein, CDR3 DNA. The D gene is left open where the match is weak. Some rows mark clone size as missing; the rest say once, few, many or name a class of expanded clone.

TRBV5-1	TRBD2	few	TRBJ2-1	CASSSTSGLAGSYNEQFF	TGCGCCAGCAGCTCTACCTCTGGACTAGCGGGATCCTACAATGAGCAGTTCTTC
TRBV7-3	TRBD2	.	TRBJ2-3	CASSARHSGGGRTDTQYF	TGTGCCAGCAGCGCCAGGCATAGCGGGGGCGGCCGCACAGATACGCAGTATTTT
TRBV20-1	TRBD2	few	TRBJ2-1	CSARDRSSGRVYNEQFF	TGCAGTGCTAGAGATCGGTCTAGCGGGAGGGTCTACAATGAGCAGTTCTTC
TRBV19	.	.	TRBJ2-3	CASTPSNHGTDTQYF	TGTGCCAGTACTCCCAGCAACCACGGTACAGATACGCAGTATTTT
TRBV20-1	.	few	TRBJ2-1	CSARKGAGLYNEQFF	TGCAGTGCTAGAAAGGGCGCAGGTCTCTACAATGAGCAGTTCTTC
TRBV3-1	TRBD2	few	TRBJ2-1	CASSQLAGDNEQFF	TGTGCCAGCAGCCAACTAGCGGGAGACAATGAGCAGTTCTTC
TRBV6-2/TRBV6-3	TRBD2	.	TRBJ2-1	CASSSALADYNEQFF	TGTGCCAGCAGTTCGGCGCTAGCGGACTACAATGAGCAGTTCTTC
TRBV4-1	TRBD2	few	TRBJ2-1	CASSPAAGRGDRTYNEQFF	TGCGCCAGCAGCCCCGCCGCCGGGAGGGGAGATCGGACCTACAATGAGCAGTTCTTC
TRBV20-1	.	.	TRBJ2-3	CSARDPGSTDTQYF	TGCAGTGCTAGAGATCCCGGTAGCACAGATACGCAGTATTTT
TRBV7-2	.	few	TRBJ2-7	CASSLTAGLKSLEQYF	TGTGCCAGCAGCCTTACAGCAGGCCTTAAGTCTCTCGAGCAGTACTTC
TRBV4-2	.	.	TRBJ2-7	CASSQDGSWDEQYF	TGTGCCAGCAGCCAAGACGGGAGCTGGGACGAGCAGTACTTC
TRBV5-1	TRBD1	.	TRBJ1-2	CASSSRQGANYGYTF	TGCGCCAGCAGCTCCCGACAGGGGGCAAACTATGGCTACACCTTC
TRBV20-1	.	few	TRBJ1-6	CSPGGRGYSPLHF	TGCAGCCCGGGGGGAAGAGGATATTCACCCCTCCACTTT
TRBV7-2	.	.	TRBJ2-1	CASGQVKGSYEQFF	TGTGCCAGCGGGCAGGTAAAAGGGTCCTATGAGCAGTTCTTC
TRBV3-1	.	.	TRBJ2-5	CASSQGITEETQYF	TGTGCCAGCAGCCAAGGGATAACGGAAGAGACCCAGTACTTC
TRBV19	.	.	TRBJ2-3	CASKFQGSTDTQYF	TGTGCCAGTAAGTTCCAGGGAAGCACAGATACGCAGTATTTT
TRBV4-1	.	few	TRBJ2-2	CASSQLRTVTRNTGELFF	TGCGCCAGCAGCCAACTGAGGACGGTTACCAGGAACACCGGGGAGCTGTTTTTT
TRBV5-1	TRBD2	few	TRBJ2-2	CATRKAGAGELFF	TGCGCCACTCGAAAAGCGGGAGCCGGGGAGCTGTTTTTT
TRBV6-5	.	few	TRBJ1-2	CASSYSGVGYTF	TGTGCCAGCAGTTACTCGGGGGTTGGCTACACCTTC
TRBV30	.	many	TRBJ1-6	CAWIGQSNNSPLHF	TGTGCCTGGATCGGACAGTCCAATAATTCACCCCTCCACTTT
TRBV20-1	TRBD1	few	TRBJ1-1	CSATWTGGEAFF	TGCAGTGCTACCTGGACAGGGGGCGAAGCTTTCTTT
TRBV19	.	.	TRBJ2-3	CASSAGRNEDTQYF	TGTGCCAGTAGTGCGGGTAGGAATGAAGATACGCAGTATTTT
TRBV20-1	.	few	TRBJ2-5	CSAPSGTDQETQYF	TGCAGTGCCCCAAGTGGGACGGACCAAGAGACCCAGTACTTC
TRBV5-1	.	.	TRBJ1-3	CASSLTVGTGNTIYF	TGCGCCAGCAGCTTGACAGTGGGCACTGGAAACACCATATATTTT